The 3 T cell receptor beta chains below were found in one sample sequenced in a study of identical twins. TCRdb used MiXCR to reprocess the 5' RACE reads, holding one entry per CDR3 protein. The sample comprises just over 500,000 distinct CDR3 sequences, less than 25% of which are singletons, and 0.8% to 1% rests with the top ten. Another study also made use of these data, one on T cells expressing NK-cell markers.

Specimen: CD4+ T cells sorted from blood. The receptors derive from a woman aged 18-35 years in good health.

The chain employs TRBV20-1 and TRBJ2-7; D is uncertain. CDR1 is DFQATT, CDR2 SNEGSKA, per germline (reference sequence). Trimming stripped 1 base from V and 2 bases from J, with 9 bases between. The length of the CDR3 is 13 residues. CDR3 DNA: TGCAGTGCTAGAGGTGGGGAACCCTACGAGCAGTACTTC. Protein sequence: CSARGGEPYEQYF.

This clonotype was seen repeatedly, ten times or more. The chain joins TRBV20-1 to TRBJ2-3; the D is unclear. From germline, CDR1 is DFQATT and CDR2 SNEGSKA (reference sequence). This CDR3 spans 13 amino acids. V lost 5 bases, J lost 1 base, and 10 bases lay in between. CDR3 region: CSAPKEGTDTQYF. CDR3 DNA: TGCAGTGCTCCAAAGGAAGGCACAGATACGCAGTATTTT.

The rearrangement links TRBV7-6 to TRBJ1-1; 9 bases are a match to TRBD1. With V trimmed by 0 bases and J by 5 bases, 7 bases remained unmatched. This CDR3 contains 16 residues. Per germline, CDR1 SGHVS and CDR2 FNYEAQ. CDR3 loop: CASSLAGQGVWTEAFF. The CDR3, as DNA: TGTGCCAGCAGCTTAGCGGGACAGGGAGTGTGGACTGAAGCTTTCTTT.